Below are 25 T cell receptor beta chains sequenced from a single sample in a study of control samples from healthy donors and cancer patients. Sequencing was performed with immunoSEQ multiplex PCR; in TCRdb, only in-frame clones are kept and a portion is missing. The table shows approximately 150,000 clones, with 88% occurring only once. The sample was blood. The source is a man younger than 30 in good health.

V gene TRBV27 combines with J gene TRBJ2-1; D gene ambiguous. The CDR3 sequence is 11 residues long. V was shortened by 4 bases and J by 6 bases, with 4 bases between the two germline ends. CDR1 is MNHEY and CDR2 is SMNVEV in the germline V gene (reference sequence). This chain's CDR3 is CASSSGNEQFF. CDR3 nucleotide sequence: TGTGCCAGCAGTTCCGGCAATGAGCAGTTCTTC.

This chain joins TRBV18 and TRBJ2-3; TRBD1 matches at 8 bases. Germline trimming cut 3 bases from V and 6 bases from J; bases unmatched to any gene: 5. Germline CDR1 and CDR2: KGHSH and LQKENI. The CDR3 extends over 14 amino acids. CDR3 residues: CASSPGQGWDTQYF. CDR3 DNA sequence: TGTGCCAGCTCACCCGGACAGGGATGGGATACGCAGTATTTT.

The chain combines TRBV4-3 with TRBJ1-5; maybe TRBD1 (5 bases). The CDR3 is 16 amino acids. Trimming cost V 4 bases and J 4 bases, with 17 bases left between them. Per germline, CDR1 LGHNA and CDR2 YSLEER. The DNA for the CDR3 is TGCGCCAGCAGCCCCTCCCGGCAGGGCGGGAATCAGCCCCAGCATTTT. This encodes CASSPSRQGGNQPQHF.

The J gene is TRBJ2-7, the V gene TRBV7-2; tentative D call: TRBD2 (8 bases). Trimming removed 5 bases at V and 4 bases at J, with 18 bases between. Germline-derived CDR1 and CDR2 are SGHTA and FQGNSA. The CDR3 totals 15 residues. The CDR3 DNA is TGTGCCAGCAGCAACAGGGGCGGGGGGACTTACGAGCAGTACTTC. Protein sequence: CASSNRGGGTYEQYF.

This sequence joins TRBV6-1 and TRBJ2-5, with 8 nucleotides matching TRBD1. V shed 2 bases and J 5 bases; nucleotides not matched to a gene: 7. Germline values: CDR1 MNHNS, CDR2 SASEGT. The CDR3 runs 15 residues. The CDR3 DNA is TGTGCCAGCAGTGAACGCCGCAGGGGGCAGGAGACCCAGTACTTC. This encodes CASSERRRGQETQYF.

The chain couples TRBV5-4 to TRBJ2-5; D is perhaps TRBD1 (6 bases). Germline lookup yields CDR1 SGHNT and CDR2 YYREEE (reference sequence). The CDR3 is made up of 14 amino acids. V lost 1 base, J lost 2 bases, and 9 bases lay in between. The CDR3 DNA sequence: TGTGCCAGCAGCTTGAGGGGGAAACAAGAGACCCAGTACTTC. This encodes CASSLRGKQETQYF.

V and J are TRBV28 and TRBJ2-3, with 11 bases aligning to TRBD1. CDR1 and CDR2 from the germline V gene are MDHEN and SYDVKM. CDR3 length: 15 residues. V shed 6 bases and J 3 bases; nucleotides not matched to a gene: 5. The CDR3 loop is CASRSGTGGTDTQYF. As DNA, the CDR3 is TGTGCCAGCAGGTCCGGGACAGGGGGGACAGATACGCAGTATTTT.

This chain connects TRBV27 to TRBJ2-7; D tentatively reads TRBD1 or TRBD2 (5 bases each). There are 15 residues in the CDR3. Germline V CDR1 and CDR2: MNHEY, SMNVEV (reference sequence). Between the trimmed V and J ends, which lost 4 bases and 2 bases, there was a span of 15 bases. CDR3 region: CASSWGLLGAYEQYF. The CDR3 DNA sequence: TGTGCCAGCAGTTGGGGCCTCCTGGGGGCCTACGAGCAGTACTTC.

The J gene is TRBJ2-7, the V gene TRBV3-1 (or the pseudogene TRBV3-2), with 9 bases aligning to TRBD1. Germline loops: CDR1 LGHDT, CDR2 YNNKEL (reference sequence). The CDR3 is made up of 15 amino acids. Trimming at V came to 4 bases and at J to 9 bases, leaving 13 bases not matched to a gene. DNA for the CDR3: TGTGCCAGCAGCCCTCCGGGACAGGGAGGCCGTTCGCAGTACTTC. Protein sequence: CASSPPGQGGRSQYF.

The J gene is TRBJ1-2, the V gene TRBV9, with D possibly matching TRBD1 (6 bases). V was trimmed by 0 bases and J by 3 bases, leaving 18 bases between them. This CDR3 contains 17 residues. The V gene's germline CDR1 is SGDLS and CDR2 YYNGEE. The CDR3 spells CASSVEQSGEVDYGYTF. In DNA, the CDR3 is TGTGCCAGCAGCGTAGAGCAGTCAGGGGAGGTCGACTATGGCTACACCTTC.

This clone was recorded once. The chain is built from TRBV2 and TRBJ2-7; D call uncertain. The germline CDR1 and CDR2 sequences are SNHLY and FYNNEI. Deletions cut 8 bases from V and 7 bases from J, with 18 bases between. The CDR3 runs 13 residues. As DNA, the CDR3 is TGTGCCAGCGCAACTCTGCAAGGTAGTGAGCAGTACTTC. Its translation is CASATLQGSEQYF.

The CDR3 DNA reads TGTGCCAGCAGCCCGGGGGATAACTATGGCTACACCTTC. Residues: CASSPGDNYGYTF. This chain joins TRBV28 and TRBJ1-2; a weak D match, TRBD1 (5 bases). Germline CDR1 reads MDHEN; CDR2 reads SYDVKM. V was cut by 6 bases and J by 1 base, with 9 bases left in between. This CDR3 contains 13 residues.

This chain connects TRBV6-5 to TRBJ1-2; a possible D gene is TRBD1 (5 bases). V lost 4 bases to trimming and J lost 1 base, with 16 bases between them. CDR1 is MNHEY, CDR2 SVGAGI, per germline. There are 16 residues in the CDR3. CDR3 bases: TGTGCCAGCAGTTCCCGACAGACACCTTTTAACTATGGCTACACCTTC. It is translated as CASSSRQTPFNYGYTF.

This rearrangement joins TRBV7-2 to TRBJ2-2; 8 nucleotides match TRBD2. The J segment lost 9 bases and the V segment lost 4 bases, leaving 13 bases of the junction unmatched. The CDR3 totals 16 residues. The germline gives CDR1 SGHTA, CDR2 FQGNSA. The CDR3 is CASSSRSSGVKWELFF. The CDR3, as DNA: TGTGCCAGCAGCTCCCGTAGTAGCGGGGTTAAGTGGGAGCTGTTTTTT.

The chain's CDR3 is CASSFQYNSPLHF. The CDR3 DNA follows: TGTGCCAGCAGTTTCCAATATAATTCACCCCTCCACTTT. The rearrangement joins TRBV27 to TRBJ1-6; no clear D gene. Per the germline V gene, CDR1 is MNHEY and CDR2 is SMNVEV (reference sequence). CDR3 size: 13 residues. The V end was cut by 3 bases, the J end by 4 bases, with 4 bases between.

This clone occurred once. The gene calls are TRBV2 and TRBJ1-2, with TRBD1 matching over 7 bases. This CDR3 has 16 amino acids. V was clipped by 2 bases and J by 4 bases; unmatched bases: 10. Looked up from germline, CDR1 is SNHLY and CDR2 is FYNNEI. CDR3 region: CASSEYSLGGGYGYTF. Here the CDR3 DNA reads TGTGCCAGCAGTGAATATTCCTTAGGGGGCGGCTATGGCTACACCTTC.

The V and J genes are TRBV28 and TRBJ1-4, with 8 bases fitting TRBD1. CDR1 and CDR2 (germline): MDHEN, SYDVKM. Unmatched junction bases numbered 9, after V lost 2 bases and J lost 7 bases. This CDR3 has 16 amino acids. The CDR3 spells CASSLVQGTGGEKLFF. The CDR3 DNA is TGTGCCAGCAGTTTAGTTCAAGGGACAGGTGGTGAAAAACTGTTTTTT.

Here the CDR3 reads CATSDTPDRVSYNEQFF. The CDR3 nucleotides are TGTGCCACCAGTGATACCCCAGACAGGGTCTCCTACAATGAGCAGTTCTTC. The chain has TRBV24-1 and TRBJ2-1; 7 bases align to TRBD1. The CDR3 runs to 17 residues. V trimming: 3 bases; J trimming: 0 bases; junction bases outside the gene matches: 7. Germline CDR1 reads KGHDR; CDR2 reads SFDVKD.

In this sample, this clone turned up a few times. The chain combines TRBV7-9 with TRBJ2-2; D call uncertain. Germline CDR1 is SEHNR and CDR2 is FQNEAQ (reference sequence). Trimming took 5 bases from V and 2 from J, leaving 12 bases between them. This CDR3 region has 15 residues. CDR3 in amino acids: CASSPEALNTGELFF. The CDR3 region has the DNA TGTGCCAGCAGCCCCGAGGCTCTTAACACCGGGGAGCTGTTTTTT.

CDR3 sequence: CATRPRLGGYEQYF. The CDR3 DNA reads TGTGCCACCCGCCCGCGACTAGGCGGCTACGAGCAGTACTTC. The chain links TRBV15 to TRBJ2-7, with TRBD2 as a possible D gene (6 bases). Looked up from germline, CDR1 is LNHNV and CDR2 is YYDKDF (reference sequence). The CDR3 loop spans 14 amino acids. Between the trimmed V and J ends, which lost 8 bases and 3 bases, there was a span of 17 bases.

The CDR3 region has the DNA TGTGCCAGCACCCGACAGAGATTAGAGACCCAGTACTTC. It yields the protein CASTRQRLETQYF. The chain links TRBV2 to TRBJ2-5, with a tentative D call TRBD1 (5 bases). The CDR3 consists of 13 residues. The V and J ends lost 7 bases and 4 bases respectively, with 13 bases between them. Germline CDR1 is SNHLY and CDR2 is FYNNEI. Using reference TRBV2 and TRBJ2-5 for the parts outside the CDR3, the full variable domain is EPEVTQTPSHQVTQMGQEVILRCVPISNHLYFYWYRQILGQKVEFLVSFYNNEISEKSEIFDDQFSVERPDGSNFTLKIRSTKLEDSAMYFCASTRQRLETQYFGPGTRLLVL.

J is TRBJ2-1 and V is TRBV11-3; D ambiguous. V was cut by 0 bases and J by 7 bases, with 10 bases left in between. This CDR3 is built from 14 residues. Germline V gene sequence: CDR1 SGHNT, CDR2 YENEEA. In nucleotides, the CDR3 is TGTGCCAGCAGCTTAGATGGTGTTTCTAATGAGCAGTTCTTC. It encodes CASSLDGVSNEQFF.

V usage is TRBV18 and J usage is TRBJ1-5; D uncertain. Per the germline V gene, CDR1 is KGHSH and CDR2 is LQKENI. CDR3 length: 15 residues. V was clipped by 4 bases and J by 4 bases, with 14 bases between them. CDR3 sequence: CASSLASTKNQPQHF. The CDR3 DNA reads TGTGCCAGCTCACTTGCCAGCACTAAAAATCAGCCCCAGCATTTT.

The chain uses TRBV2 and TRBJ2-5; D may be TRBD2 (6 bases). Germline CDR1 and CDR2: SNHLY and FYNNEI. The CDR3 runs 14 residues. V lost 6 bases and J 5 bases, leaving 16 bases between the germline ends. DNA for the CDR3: TGTGCCAGCAGCCCGGAGGGCGGGGTTGAGACCCAGTACTTC. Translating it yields CASSPEGGVETQYF.

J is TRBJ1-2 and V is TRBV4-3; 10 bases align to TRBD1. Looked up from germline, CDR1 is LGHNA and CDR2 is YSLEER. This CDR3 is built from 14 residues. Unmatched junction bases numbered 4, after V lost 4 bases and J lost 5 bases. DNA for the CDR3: TGCGCCAGCAGCCCGGGACAGGGGTCTTATGGCTACACCTTC. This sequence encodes CASSPGQGSYGYTF.